The subject of this entry is one TCR beta chain. The record originates from a study of blood T cell repertoires in COVID-19. Study-level background: COVID-19 samples from acute and convalescent phases originated in the United States, Italy and Spain. Nucleic acid was either cDNA or gDNA, and it came from T cells, B-cell-depleted T cells, or PBMCs.

How the authors handled the data: Cell counts per sample came from amplifying reference gene primers. Some clones are missing from TCRdb's copy, which holds only in-frame ones; the method was immunoSEQ multiplex PCR. The V and J calls and clone size are taken from that table; D and trimming were inferred from the DNA. The sample records approximately 130,000 clones, roughly nine tenths being singletons. Between the trimmed V and J ends, which lost 0 bases and 3 bases, there was a span of 14 bases. Germline CDR1 is MNHNY and CDR2 is SVGAGI (reference sequence). This CDR3 is 16 amino acids long. The TCR sequence derives from a man between 65 and 85 years old with active or convalescent COVID-19. Material for sequencing was peripheral blood. The rearrangement links TRBV6-6 to TRBJ1-2; the D gene is possibly TRBD1 (6 bases). CDR3 protein: CASSYSREQGDYGYTF. The DNA for the CDR3 is TGTGCCAGCAGTTACTCGAGGGAACAGGGAGACTATGGCTACACCTTC.